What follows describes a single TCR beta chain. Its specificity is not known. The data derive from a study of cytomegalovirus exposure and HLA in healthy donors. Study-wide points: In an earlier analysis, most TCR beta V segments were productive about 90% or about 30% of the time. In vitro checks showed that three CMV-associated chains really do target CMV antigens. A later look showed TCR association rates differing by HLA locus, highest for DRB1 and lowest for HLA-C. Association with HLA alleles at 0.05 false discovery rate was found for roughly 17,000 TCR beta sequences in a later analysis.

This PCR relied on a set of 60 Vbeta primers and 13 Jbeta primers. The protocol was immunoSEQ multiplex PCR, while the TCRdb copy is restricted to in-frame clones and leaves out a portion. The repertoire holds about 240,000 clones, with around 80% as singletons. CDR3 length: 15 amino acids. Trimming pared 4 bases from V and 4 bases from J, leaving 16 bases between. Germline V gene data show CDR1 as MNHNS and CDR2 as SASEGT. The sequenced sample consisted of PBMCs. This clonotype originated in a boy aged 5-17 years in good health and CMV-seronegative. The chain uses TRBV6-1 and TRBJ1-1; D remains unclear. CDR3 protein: CASSVRQARATEAFF. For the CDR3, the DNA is TGTGCCAGCAGTGTGCGGCAGGCGAGGGCCACTGAAGCTTTCTTT.